This T cell receptor beta chain was identified in a study of T cells in localized non-small cell lung cancer. Study findings and constraints: The study sequenced only one region of the tumor. As a result, intratumor heterogeneity could not be excluded and remains possible. A median roughly 57 of the top 100 tumor clones appeared in adjacent lung.

A single count supports this clone. The antigen remains undetermined. Here immunoSEQ multiplex PCR was the method, and the copy in TCRdb shows in-frame clones only, minus some. Seen here are around 140,000 clones, roughly 90% observed once, and the top ten hold about 1.5%. The material sequenced was peripheral blood, taken before any cancer treatment. This TCR was sampled from a female donor over 55 with stage I lung adenocarcinoma.

DNA for the CDR3: TGTGCCAGCAGCCCAAACGGGGAGAACACCGGGGAGCTGTTTTTT. Protein product: CASSPNGENTGELFF. V and J are TRBV7-9 and TRBJ2-2, with D possibly TRBD2 on 5 matching bases. CDR3 length: 15 amino acids. Trimming removed 5 bases from V and 1 base from J, with 11 bases in between. Per the germline V gene, CDR1 is SEHNR and CDR2 is FQNEAQ (reference sequence).